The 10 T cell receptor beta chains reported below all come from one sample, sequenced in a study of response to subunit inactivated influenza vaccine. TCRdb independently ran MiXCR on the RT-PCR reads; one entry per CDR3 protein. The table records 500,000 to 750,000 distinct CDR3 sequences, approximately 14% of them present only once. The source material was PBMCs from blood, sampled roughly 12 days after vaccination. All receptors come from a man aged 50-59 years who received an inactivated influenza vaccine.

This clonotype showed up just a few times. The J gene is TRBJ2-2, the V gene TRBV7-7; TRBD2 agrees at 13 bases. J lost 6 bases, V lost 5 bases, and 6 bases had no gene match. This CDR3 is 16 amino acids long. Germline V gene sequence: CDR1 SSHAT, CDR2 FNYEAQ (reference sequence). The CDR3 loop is CASSQTSGRLAGELFF. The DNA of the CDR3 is TGTGCCAGCAGCCAGACTAGCGGGAGGCTGGCCGGGGAGCTGTTTTTT.

The CDR3 spells CASSRISSLPGLAGDTQYF. DNA of the CDR3: TGCGCCAGCAGCCGAATATCCTCCCTCCCGGGACTAGCGGGAGATACGCAGTATTTT. The J gene is TRBJ2-3, the V gene TRBV4-3, with TRBD2 matching over 12 bases. Trimming removed 4 bases from V and 5 bases from J; junction bases left unmatched: 16. Germline V CDR1 and CDR2: LGHNA, YSLEER. The CDR3 has 19 residues.

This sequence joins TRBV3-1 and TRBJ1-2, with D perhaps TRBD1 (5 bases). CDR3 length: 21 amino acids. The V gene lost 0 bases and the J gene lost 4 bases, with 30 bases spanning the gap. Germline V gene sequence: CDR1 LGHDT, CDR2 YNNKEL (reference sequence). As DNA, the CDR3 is TGTGCCAGCAGCCAAGATCCTCTTTTTCCGGGGCTAGAAGGGCTTGGCTATGGCTACACCTTC. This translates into CASSQDPLFPGLEGLGYGYTF.

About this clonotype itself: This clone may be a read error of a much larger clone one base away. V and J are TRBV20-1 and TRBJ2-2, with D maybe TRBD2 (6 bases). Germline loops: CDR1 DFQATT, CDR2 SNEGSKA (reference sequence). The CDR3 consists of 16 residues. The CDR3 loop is CSARPGTHANAGELFF. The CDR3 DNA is TGCAGTGCCAGACCCGGGACTCACGCGAACGCCGGGGAGCTGTTTTTT.

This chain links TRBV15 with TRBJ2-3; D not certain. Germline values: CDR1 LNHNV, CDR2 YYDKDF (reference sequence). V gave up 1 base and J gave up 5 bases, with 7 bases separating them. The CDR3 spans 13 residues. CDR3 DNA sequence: TGTGCCACCAGCAGAGTCCCGGGAGATACGCAGTATTTT. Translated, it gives CATSRVPGDTQYF.

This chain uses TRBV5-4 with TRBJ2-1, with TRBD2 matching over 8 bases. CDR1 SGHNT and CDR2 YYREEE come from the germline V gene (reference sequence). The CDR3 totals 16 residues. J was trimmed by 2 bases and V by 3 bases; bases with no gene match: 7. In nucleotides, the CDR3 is TGTGCCAGCAGCTCTGAACTAGCGGTTACCTACAATGAGCAGTTCTTC. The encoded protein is CASSSELAVTYNEQFF. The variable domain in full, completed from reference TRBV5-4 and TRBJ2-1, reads ETGVTQSPTHLIKTRGQQVTLRCSSQSGHNTVSWYQQALGQGPQFIFQYYREEENGRGNFPPRFSGLQFPNYSSELNVNALELDDSALYLCASSSELAVTYNEQFFGPGTRLTVL.

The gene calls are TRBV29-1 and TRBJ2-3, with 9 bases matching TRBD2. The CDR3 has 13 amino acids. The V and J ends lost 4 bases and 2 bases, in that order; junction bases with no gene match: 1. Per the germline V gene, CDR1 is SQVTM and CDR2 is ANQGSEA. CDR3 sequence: CSVASGATDTQYF. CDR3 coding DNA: TGCAGCGTTGCTAGCGGGGCCACAGATACGCAGTATTTT.

CDR3 protein: CSVVVGGTTDTQYF. CDR3 DNA sequence: TGCAGCGTTGTCGTTGGGGGAACCACAGATACGCAGTATTTT. This chain uses TRBV29-1 with TRBJ2-3; D possibly matches TRBD1 or TRBD2 (5 bases each). The germline V gene has CDR1 SQVTM and CDR2 ANQGSEA. Trimming took off 4 bases at V and 2 bases at J, with 13 bases between the two ends. The CDR3 is 14 residues long.

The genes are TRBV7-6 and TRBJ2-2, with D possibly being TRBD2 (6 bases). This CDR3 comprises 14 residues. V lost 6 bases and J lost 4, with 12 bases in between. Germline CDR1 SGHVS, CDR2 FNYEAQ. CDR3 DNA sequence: TGTGCCAGCAGTCGGGAGATTTCCACCGGGGAGCTGTTTTTT. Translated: CASSREISTGELFF.

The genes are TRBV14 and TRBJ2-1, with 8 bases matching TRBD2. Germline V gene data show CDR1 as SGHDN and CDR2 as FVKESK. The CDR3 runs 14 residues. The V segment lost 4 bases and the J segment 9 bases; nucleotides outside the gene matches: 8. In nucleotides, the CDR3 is TGTGCCAGCAGCCGACAAGCGGGAGCTCGTGAGCAGTTCTTC. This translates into CASSRQAGAREQFF.